One sample yielded the 17 T cell receptor beta chains listed below, sequenced in a study of cytomegalovirus exposure and HLA in healthy donors. The PCR was carried out with 60 Vbeta primers and 13 Jbeta primers. Assay used: immunoSEQ multiplex PCR; TCRdb lists only in-frame clones, some missing. The profile shows 210,000 or so clones, under 90% of them singletons. The sample was PBMCs. The receptors were sampled from a human donor in good health.

The chain couples TRBV6-6 to TRBJ2-1; maybe TRBD2 (6 bases). The CDR3 is 15 residues long. Between the trimmed V and J ends, which lost 8 bases and 4 bases, there was a span of 18 bases. Germline CDR1 and CDR2: MNHNY and SVGAGI (reference sequence). This CDR3 reads CASVLADNTYNEQFF. The CDR3 nucleotides are TGTGCCAGCGTTTTAGCGGATAACACTTACAATGAGCAGTTCTTC.

The gene calls are TRBV6-1 and TRBJ2-4; D is undetermined. Germline CDR1 MNHNS, CDR2 SASEGT. CDR3 size: 13 residues. V was shortened by 5 bases and J by 2 bases, with 7 bases between the two germline ends. The chain's CDR3 is CASSSVTKNIQYF. The CDR3 DNA follows: TGTGCCAGCAGTTCTGTAACCAAAAACATTCAGTACTTC.

This clone was seen only once. The rearrangement joins TRBV18 to TRBJ2-3; D gene uncertain. CDR1 and CDR2 (germline): KGHSH, LQKENI. This CDR3 region has 18 residues. Deletions cut 6 bases from V and 1 base from J, with 23 bases between. CDR3 region: CASSAVPKNAPRTDTQYF. The CDR3 DNA follows: TGTGCCAGCTCGGCGGTGCCAAAAAACGCCCCCCGCACAGATACGCAGTATTTT.

The rearrangement links TRBV9 to TRBJ1-5, with D maybe TRBD1 (5 bases). V lost 4 bases and J 7 bases, leaving 15 bases between the germline ends. Germline V gene sequence: CDR1 SGDLS, CDR2 YYNGEE. The CDR3 runs 14 residues. Here the CDR3 DNA reads TGTGCCAGCAGCCAAAACGGGGGATCCCAGCCCCAGCATTTT. Encoded protein: CASSQNGGSQPQHF. The entire variable domain, with the rest obtained from reference TRBV9 and TRBJ1-5, is as follows: DSGVTQTPKHLITATGQRVTLRCSPRSGDLSVYWYQQSLDQGLQFLIQYYNGEERAKGNILERFSAQQFPDLHSELNLSSLELGDSALYFCASSQNGGSQPQHFGDGTRLSIL.

V gene TRBV6-5 combines with J gene TRBJ2-7, with D uncertain. The CDR3 runs 14 residues. CDR1 MNHEY and CDR2 SVGAGI come from the germline V gene. The V and J ends lost 2 bases and 3 bases respectively, with 11 bases between them. In DNA, the CDR3 is TGTGCCAGCAGTTACGAGTCCTCGGGCTACGAGCAGTACTTC. Its protein is CASSYESSGYEQYF.

The chain couples TRBV6-1 to TRBJ2-3; D is ambiguous. V lost 3 bases and J lost 1, with 8 bases in between. The CDR3 totals 14 residues. Germline loops: CDR1 MNHNS, CDR2 SASEGT. The CDR3 reads CASSDGDRTDTQYF. The CDR3 DNA reads as TGTGCCAGCAGTGATGGAGACCGCACAGATACGCAGTATTTT.

This clone has just a few counts. V gene TRBV6-6 combines with J gene TRBJ2-1; a possible D gene is TRBD1 (6 bases). V was pared by 5 bases and J by 3 bases, with 11 bases between. The CDR3 totals 14 residues. Germline CDR1 reads MNHNY; CDR2 reads SVGAGI (reference sequence). CDR3 sequence: CASSREGDYNEQFF. DNA of the CDR3: TGTGCCAGCAGTCGCGAGGGGGACTACAATGAGCAGTTCTTC.

The chain links TRBV2 to TRBJ2-3; 11 bases are a match to TRBD2. The V segment lost 7 bases and the J segment 6 bases; nucleotides outside the gene matches: 6. CDR3 length equals 14 residues. Germline V gene data show CDR1 as SNHLY and CDR2 as FYNNEI. As DNA, the CDR3 is TGTGCCAGCAACTTAGCGGGAGGGCGGGATACGCAGTATTTT. Amino acid sequence: CASNLAGGRDTQYF.

The rearrangement uses TRBV6-5 and TRBJ1-1, with D maybe TRBD1 (6 bases). There are 14 residues in the CDR3. Germline CDR1 is MNHEY and CDR2 is SVGAGI. V was pared by 5 bases and J by 8 bases, with 18 bases between. Here the CDR3 reads CASSPSYREGEAFF. The CDR3 DNA reads TGTGCCAGCAGTCCCTCTTACAGGGAGGGGGAAGCTTTCTTT.

A remark on this clone: A junction end diverges from the germline sequence, so it may reflect a read error. The chain is built from TRBV2 and TRBJ2-7; 10 positions match TRBD2. CDR1 is SNHLY, CDR2 FYNNEI, per germline. The CDR3 extends over 15 amino acids. For the CDR3, the DNA is TGTGCCAGCGTGAGTGGAGTGGGGCTAGCGGGAGTTTTGTCCTTC. This encodes CASVSGVGLAGVLSF.

The chain is built from TRBV18 and TRBJ2-1; TRBD2 aligns across 7 bases. V was clipped by 6 bases and J by 8 bases; unmatched bases: 7. There are 13 residues in the CDR3. CDR1 KGHSH and CDR2 LQKENI come from the germline V gene. CDR3 residues: CASSEGLDHEQFF. The CDR3 coding sequence is TGTGCCAGCTCGGAAGGACTAGACCATGAGCAGTTCTTC.

This clone was recorded only once. The chain has TRBV7-2 and TRBJ2-7; 9 bases are shared with TRBD2. V was pared by 5 bases and J by 5 bases, with 10 bases of the junction left unmatched. The CDR3 has 15 amino acids. In germline, CDR1 is SGHTA, CDR2 FQGNSA. CDR3 region: CASSQGLAFSHEQYF. The CDR3 region has the DNA TGTGCCAGCAGCCAGGGACTAGCCTTTTCCCACGAGCAGTACTTC.

J is TRBJ2-5 and V is TRBV7-9, with a tentative D call TRBD2 (6 bases). The CDR3 has 16 residues. Germline V gene lookup returns CDR1 SEHNR and CDR2 FQNEAQ (reference sequence). V dropped 4 bases and J dropped 2 bases, with 17 bases sitting between them. The DNA of the CDR3 is TGTGCCAGCAGCTCGAAGGGACTCTCATATCAAGAGACCCAGTACTTC. Protein product: CASSSKGLSYQETQYF. The full variable domain, its missing parts supplied by reference TRBV7-9 and TRBJ2-5, is DTGVSQNPRHKITKRGQNVTFRCDPISEHNRLYWYRQTLGQGPEFLTYFQNEAQLEKSRLLSDRFSAERPKGSFSTLEIQRTEQGDSAMYLCASSSKGLSYQETQYFGPGTRLLVL.

The chain joins TRBV14 to TRBJ2-4; 7 bases are shared with TRBD2. Germline lookup yields CDR1 SGHDN and CDR2 FVKESK. Losses at the gene ends were 4 bases for V and 3 bases for J; bases not matched to a gene: 9. The CDR3 spans 16 residues. The CDR3 protein is CASSPYGGSGKNIQYF. DNA of the CDR3: TGTGCCAGCAGCCCCTACGGGGGGTCAGGCAAAAACATTCAGTACTTC.

The V and J genes are TRBV5-1 and TRBJ1-2; weak D call: TRBD1 (6 bases). CDR1 is SGHRS, CDR2 YFSETQ, per germline. V lost 1 base to trimming and J lost 6 bases, with 13 bases between them. This CDR3 is built from 14 residues. CDR3 nucleotides: TGCGCCAGCAGCTTGATAGACAGGTCCCATGGCTACACCTTC. Its translation is CASSLIDRSHGYTF.

The chain carries TRBV7-2 and TRBJ2-2, with a tentative D call TRBD1 (6 bases). Per germline, CDR1 SGHTA and CDR2 FQGNSA. CDR3 length: 15 amino acids. Trimming took off 5 bases at V and 6 bases at J, with 16 bases between the two ends. CDR3 region: CASSASKGVAGELFF. As DNA, the CDR3 is TGTGCCAGCAGCGCCTCTAAGGGGGTTGCCGGGGAGCTGTTTTTT. The full variable domain, rest sourced from reference TRBV7-2 and TRBJ2-2, is GAGVSQSPSNKVTEKGKDVELRCDPISGHTALYWYRQSLGQGLEFLIYFQGNSAPDKSGLPSDRFSAERTGGSVSTLTIQRTQQEDSAVYLCASSASKGVAGELFFGEGSRLTVL.

The genes are TRBV28 and TRBJ2-7, with a weak D call TRBD2 (6 bases). The V and J ends lost 4 bases and 4 bases respectively, with 14 bases between them. Germline V gives CDR1 MDHEN, CDR2 SYDVKM. The CDR3 extends over 14 amino acids. CDR3 in DNA: TGTGCCAGCAGTTCCTTGACGGGGAGGTACGAGCAGTACTTC. Translation gives CASSSLTGRYEQYF.